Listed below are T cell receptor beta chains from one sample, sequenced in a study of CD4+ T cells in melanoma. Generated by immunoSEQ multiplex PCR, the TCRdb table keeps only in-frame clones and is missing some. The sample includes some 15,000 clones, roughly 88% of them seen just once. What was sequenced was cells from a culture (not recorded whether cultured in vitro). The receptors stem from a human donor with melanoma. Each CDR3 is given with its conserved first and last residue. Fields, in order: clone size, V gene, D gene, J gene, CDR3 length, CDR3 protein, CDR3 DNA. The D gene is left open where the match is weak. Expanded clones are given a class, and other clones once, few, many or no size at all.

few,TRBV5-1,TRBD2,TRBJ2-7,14,CASSPSGAEIEQYF,TGCGCCAGCAGCCCGAGCGGGGCCGAGATCGAGCAGTACTTC
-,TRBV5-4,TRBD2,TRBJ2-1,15,CASSLAQRGAGEQFF,TGTGCCAGCAGCTTGGCCCAGCGGGGGGCGGGTGAGCAGTTCTTC
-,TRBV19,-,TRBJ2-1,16,CASSIFRGSSYNEQFF,TGTGCCAGTAGTATTTTCCGGGGAAGCTCCTACAATGAGCAGTTCTTC
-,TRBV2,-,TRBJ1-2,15,CASTLRAGEMDGYTF,TGTGCCAGCACCCTACGAGCCGGGGAGATGGATGGCTACACCTTC
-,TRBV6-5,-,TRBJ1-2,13,CASSYSQWYGYTF,TGTGCCAGCAGTTACTCCCAATGGTATGGCTACACCTTC
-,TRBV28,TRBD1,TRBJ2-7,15,CASSGTGSIIYEQYF,TGTGCCAGCAGTGGGACAGGATCGATAATCTACGAGCAGTACTTC
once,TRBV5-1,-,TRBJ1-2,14,CASSSAQGAYGYTF,TGCGCCAGCAGCTCGGCACAGGGCGCTTATGGCTACACCTTC
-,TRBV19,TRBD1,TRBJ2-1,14,CASRGQGVHNEQFF,TGTGCCAGTAGGGGACAGGGTGTGCACAATGAGCAGTTCTTC
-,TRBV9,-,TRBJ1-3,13,CASSLAGGNTIYF,TGTGCCAGCAGCTTGGCAGGGGGAAACACCATATATTTT
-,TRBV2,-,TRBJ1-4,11,CASSDWEKLFF,TGTGCCAGCAGTGATTGGGAAAAACTGTTTTTT
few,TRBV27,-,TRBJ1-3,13,CASKFAAGNTIYF,TGTGCCAGCAAGTTTGCAGCAGGAAACACCATATATTTT
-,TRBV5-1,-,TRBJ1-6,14,CASSLDRDDSPLHF,TGCGCCAGCAGCTTGGACAGGGATGATTCACCCCTCCACTTT
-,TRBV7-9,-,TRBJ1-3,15,CASSSPRDGGNTIYF,TGTGCCAGCAGCAGTCCACGGGACGGGGGAAACACCATATATTTT
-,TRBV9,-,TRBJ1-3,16,CASSVAAWLRGNTIYF,TGTGCCAGCAGCGTAGCCGCGTGGTTGCGAGGAAACACCATATATTTT
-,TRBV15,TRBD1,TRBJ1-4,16,CATSRDPTGSNEKLFF,TGTGCCACCAGCAGAGATCCGACAGGGTCTAATGAAAAACTGTTTTTT
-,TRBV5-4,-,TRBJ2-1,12,CASSFTGKEQFF,TGTGCCAGCAGCTTTACAGGGAAAGAGCAGTTCTTC
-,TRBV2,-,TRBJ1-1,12,CATSLSNTEAFF,TGTGCCACGTCCCTATCGAACACTGAAGCTTTCTTT
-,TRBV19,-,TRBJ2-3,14,CASSIGLPTDTQYF,TGTGCCAGTAGTATCGGACTGCCCACAGATACGCAGTATTTT
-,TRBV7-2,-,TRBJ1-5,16,CASSLSGGAGIQPQHF,TGTGCCAGCAGCTTAAGTGGGGGCGCGGGAATTCAGCCCCAGCATTTT
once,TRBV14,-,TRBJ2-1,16,CASSHRGGVPSSEQFF,TGTGCCAGCAGCCACCGAGGGGGGGTCCCCTCGAGTGAGCAGTTCTTC
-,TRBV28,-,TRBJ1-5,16,CASSPLYQGTNQPQHF,TGTGCCAGCAGTCCTCTGTACCAGGGGACCAATCAGCCCCAGCATTTT
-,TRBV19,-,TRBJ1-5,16,CASSISWQTSNQPQHF,TGTGCCAGTAGTATAAGTTGGCAGACAAGCAATCAGCCCCAGCATTTT
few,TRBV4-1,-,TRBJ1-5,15,CASSQTGPSNQPQHF,TGCGCCAGCAGCCAGACGGGACCTAGTAATCAGCCCCAGCATTTT
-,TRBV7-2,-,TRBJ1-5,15,CASSLRVISNQPQHF,TGTGCCAGCAGCTTAAGGGTCATTAGCAATCAGCCCCAGCATTTT
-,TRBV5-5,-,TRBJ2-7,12,CASSFLGGEQYF,TGTGCCAGCAGCTTTTTGGGGGGCGAGCAGTACTTC